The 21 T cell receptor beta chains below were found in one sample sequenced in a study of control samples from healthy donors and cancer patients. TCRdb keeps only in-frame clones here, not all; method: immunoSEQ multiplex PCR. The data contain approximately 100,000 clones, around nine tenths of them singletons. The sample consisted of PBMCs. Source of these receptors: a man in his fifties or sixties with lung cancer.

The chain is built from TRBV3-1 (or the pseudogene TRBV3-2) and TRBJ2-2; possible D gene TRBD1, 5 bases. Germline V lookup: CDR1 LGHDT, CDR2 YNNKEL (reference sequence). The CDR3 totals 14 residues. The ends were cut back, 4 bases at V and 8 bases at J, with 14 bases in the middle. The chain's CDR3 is CASSLLTVRGELFF. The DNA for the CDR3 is TGTGCCAGCAGCCTGTTGACAGTGAGGGGGGAGCTGTTTTTT.

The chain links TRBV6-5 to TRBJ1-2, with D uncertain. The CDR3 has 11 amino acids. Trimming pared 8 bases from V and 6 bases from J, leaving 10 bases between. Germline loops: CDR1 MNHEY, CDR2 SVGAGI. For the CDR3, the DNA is TGTGCCAGCTCCCCTGGGAATGGCTACACCTTC. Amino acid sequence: CASSPGNGYTF.

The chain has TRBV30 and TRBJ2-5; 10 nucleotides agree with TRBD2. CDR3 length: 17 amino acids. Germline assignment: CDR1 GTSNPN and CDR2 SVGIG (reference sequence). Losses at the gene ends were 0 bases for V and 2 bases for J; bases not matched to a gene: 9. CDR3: CAWSVSGGASGQETQYF. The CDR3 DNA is TGTGCCTGGAGTGTAAGCGGGGGGGCCAGTGGTCAAGAGACCCAGTACTTC. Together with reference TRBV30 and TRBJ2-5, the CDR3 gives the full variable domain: SQTIHQWPATLVQPVGSPLSLECTVEGTSNPNLYWYRQAAGRGLQLLFYSVGIGQISSEVPQNLSASRPQDRQFILSSKKLLLSDSGFYLCAWSVSGGASGQETQYFGPGTRLLVL.

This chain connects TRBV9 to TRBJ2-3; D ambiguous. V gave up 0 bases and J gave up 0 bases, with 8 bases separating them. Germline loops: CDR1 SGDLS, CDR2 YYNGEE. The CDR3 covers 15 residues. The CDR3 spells CASSVVPSSTDTQYF. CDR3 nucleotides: TGTGCCAGCAGCGTAGTCCCCTCTAGCACAGATACGCAGTATTTT.

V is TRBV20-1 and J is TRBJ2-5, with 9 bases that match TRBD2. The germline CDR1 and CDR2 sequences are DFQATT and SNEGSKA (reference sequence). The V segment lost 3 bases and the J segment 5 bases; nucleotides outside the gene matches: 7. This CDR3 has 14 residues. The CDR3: CSASLRGGSETQYF. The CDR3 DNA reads TGCAGTGCTAGTTTGCGGGGGGGTTCTGAGACCCAGTACTTC.

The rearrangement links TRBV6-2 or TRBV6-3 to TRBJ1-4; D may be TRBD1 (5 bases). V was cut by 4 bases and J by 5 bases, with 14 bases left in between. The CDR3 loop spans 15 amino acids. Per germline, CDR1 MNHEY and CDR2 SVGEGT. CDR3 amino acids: CASSSPGLSNEKLFF. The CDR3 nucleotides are TGTGCCAGCAGTTCCCCGGGACTGAGCAATGAAAAACTGTTTTTT.

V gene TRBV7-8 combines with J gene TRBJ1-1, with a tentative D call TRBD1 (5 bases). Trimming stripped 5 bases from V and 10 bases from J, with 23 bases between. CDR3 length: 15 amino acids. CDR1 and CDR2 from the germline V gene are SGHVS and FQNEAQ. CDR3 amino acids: CASSPRVGGYGGAFF. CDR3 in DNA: TGTGCCAGCAGCCCACGGGTGGGGGGTTATGGTGGAGCTTTCTTT.

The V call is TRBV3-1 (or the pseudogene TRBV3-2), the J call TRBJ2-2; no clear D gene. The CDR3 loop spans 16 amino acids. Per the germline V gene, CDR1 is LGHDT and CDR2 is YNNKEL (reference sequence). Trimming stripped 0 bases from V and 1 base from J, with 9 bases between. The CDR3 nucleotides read TGTGCCAGCAGCCAAGAGTTCAGCGTGAACACCGGGGAGCTGTTTTTT. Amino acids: CASSQEFSVNTGELFF.

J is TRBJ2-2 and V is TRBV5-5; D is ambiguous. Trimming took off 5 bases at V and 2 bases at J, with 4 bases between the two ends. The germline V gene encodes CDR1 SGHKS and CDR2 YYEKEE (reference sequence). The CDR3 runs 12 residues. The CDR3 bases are TGTGCCAGCAGACTCAACACCGGGGAGCTGTTTTTT. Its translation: CASRLNTGELFF.

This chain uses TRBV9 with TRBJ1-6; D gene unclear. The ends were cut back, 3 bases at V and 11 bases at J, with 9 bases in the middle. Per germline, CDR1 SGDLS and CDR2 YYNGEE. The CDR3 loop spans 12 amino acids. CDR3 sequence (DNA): TGTGCCAGCAGCGCCCCCGGGACACCCCTCCACTTT. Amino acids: CASSAPGTPLHF.

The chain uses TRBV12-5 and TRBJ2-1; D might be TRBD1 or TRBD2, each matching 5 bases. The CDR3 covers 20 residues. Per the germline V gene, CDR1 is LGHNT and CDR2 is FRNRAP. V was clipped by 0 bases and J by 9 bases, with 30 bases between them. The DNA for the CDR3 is TGTGCTAGTGGTTTGGTACGGGACGGTTGGGCGATATTCGGGTCGACTGAGCAGTTCTTC. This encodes CASGLVRDGWAIFGSTEQFF.

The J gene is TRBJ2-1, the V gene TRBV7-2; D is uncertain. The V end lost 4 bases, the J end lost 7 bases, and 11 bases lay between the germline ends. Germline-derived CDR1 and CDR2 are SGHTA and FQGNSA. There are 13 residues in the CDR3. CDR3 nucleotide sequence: TGTGCCAGCAGCTCGGAGCTTAGAAATGAGCAGTTCTTC. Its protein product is CASSSELRNEQFF.

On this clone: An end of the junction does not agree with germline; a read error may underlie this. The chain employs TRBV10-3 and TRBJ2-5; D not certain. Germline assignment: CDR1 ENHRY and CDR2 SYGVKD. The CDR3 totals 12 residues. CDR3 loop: CAISEKGEAQYF. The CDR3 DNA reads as TGTGCCATCAGTGAGAAAGGAGAGGCCCAGTACTTC.

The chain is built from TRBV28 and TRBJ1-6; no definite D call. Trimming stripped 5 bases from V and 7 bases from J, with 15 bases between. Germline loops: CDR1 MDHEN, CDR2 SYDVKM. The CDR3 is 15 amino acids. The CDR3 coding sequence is TGTGCCAGCAGTCAAGGCAGTTCCCTGAATTCACCCCTCCACTTT. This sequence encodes CASSQGSSLNSPLHF.

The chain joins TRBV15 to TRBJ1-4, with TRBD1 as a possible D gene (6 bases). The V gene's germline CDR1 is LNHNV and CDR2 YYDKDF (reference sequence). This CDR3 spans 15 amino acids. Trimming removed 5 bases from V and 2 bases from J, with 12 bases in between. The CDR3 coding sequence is TGTGCCACCAGCCAAGAGGGGGGCACTAATGAAAAACTGTTTTTT. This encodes CATSQEGGTNEKLFF.

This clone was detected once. CDR3: CAHRQENTGELFF. For the CDR3, the DNA is TGTGCCCATAGGCAGGAGAACACCGGGGAGCTGTTTTTT. The rearrangement joins TRBV18 to TRBJ2-2; no reliable D call. Germline loops: CDR1 KGHSH, CDR2 LQKENI. The CDR3 totals 13 residues. Trimming took 11 bases from V and 1 from J, leaving 11 bases between them.

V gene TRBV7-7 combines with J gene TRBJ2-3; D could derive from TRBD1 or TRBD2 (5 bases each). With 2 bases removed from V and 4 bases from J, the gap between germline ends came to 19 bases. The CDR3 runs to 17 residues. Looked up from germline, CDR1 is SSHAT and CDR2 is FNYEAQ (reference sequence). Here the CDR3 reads CASSLKPGWGKADTQYF. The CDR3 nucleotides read TGTGCCAGCAGCTTAAAACCCGGGTGGGGGAAGGCAGATACGCAGTATTTT.

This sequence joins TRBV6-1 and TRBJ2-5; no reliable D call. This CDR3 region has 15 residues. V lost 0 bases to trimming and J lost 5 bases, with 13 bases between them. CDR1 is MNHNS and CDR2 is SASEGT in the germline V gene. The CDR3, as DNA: TGTGCCAGCAGTGAAGCGCTAGGGCGGTTTGAGACCCAGTACTTC. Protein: CASSEALGRFETQYF.

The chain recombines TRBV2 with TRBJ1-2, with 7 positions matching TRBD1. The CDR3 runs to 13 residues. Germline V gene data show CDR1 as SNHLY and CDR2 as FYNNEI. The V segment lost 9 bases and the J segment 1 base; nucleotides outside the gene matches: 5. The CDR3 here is CARGTANNYGYTF. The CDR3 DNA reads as TGTGCCAGGGGGACAGCGAATAACTATGGCTACACCTTC.

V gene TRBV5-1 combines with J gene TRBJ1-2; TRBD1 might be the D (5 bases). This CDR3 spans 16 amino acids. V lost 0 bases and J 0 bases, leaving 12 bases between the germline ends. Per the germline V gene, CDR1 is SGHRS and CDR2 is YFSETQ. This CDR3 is CASSLADSPTNYGYTF. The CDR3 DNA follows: TGCGCCAGCAGCTTGGCCGACAGTCCGACTAACTATGGCTACACCTTC.

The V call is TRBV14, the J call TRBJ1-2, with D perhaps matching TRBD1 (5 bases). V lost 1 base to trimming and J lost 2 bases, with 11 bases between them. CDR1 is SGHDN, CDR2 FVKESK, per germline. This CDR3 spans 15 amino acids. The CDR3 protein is CASSQVIRDNYGYTF. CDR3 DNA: TGTGCCAGCAGCCAAGTTATTAGGGACAACTATGGCTACACCTTC.